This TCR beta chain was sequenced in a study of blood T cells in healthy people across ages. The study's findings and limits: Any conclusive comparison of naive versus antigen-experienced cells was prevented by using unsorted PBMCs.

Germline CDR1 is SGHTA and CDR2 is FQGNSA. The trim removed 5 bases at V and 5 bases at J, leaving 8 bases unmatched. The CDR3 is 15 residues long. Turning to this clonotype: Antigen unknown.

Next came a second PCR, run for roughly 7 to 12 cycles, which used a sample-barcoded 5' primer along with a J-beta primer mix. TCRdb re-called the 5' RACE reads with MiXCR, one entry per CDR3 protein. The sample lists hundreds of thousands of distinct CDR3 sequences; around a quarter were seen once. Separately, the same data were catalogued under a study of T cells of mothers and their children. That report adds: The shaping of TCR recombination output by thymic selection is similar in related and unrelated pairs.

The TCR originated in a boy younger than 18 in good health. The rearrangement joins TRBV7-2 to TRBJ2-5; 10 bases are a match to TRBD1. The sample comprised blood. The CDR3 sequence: CASSPWDRGGETQYF. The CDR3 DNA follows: TGTGCCAGCAGCCCCTGGGACAGGGGTGGGGAGACCCAGTACTTC.